This TCR beta chain appears in the sequencing data of a study of blood T cell repertoires in COVID-19. Across the whole study: PBMCs, B-cell-depleted T cells, or T cells were the source of the cDNA or gDNA that made up the material.

Study processing details: Quantification of nucleated cells was approximated via reference gene primer amplification. The repertoire was sequenced with immunoSEQ multiplex PCR; TCRdb's copy has only in-frame clones and lacks some. The V and J calls and clone size were taken over from that table, and D and trimming were inferred from the DNA. The repertoire has around 99,000 clones, approximately 80% of them found once; the top ten carry more than 4%. Between the trimmed V and J ends, which lost 1 base and 0 bases, there was a span of 12 bases. CDR1 is MNHNY and CDR2 is SVGAGI in the germline V gene (reference sequence). This CDR3 spans 16 amino acids.

This receptor was taken from a man in his 70s with acute or convalescent COVID-19. The rearrangement links TRBV6-6 to TRBJ1-1; D is possibly TRBD1 (6 bases). The sequenced material came from peripheral blood. CDR3 protein: CASSYFPGHMNTEAFF. The CDR3 DNA sequence: TGTGCCAGCAGTTACTTTCCGGGACACATGAACACTGAAGCTTTCTTT.